Sequencing of this T cell receptor (beta chain) was carried out in a study of shared clonotypes between healthy human individuals. Study-level findings and limits: Specimens sampled were limited to blood, with tissue repertoires likely differing.

Deep-level running was used for the assay. Evenly divided among several immunoSEQ plates was the genomic DNA of each subset. Sequencing used immunoSEQ multiplex PCR; TCRdb keeps in-frame clones, though not all of them. This sample has fewer than 600,000 clones, with roughly 77% found just once. The germline CDR1 and CDR2 sequences are MDHEN and SYDVKM. V gave up 5 bases and J gave up 6 bases, with 13 bases separating them. The length of the CDR3 is 13 residues. Notes on this clone: Its antigen is not known.

This TCR was sampled from a woman aged 40 to 50 in good health. Some clones in this sample may be carry-over from other donors' samples. Specimen: PBMCs. The chain employs TRBV28 and TRBJ1-2, with TRBD1 as a possible D gene (6 bases). This CDR3 is CASSNPNRDGYTF. The CDR3 nucleotides read TGTGCCAGCAGTAACCCTAACAGGGATGGCTACACCTTC.